The present T cell receptor (beta chain) was sequenced within a study of blood T cell repertoires in COVID-19. Study-wide context: Samples came from the United States, Italy and Spain, spanning acute and convalescent COVID-19. T cells, B-cell-depleted T cells, or PBMCs supplied cDNA or gDNA.

Germline CDR1 and CDR2: LGHDT and YNNKEL (reference sequence). The junction had 6 bases not matched to a gene; V was cut back by 4 bases and J by 1 base. The CDR3 is made up of 15 amino acids. The method was immunoSEQ multiplex PCR; TCRdb's version includes in-frame clones alone and lacks a portion of them. The sample contains 200,000 to 250,000 clones, roughly 80% of which appear only once. The gene calls are TRBV3-1 (or the pseudogene TRBV3-2) and TRBJ2-5; 7 bases agree with TRBD1. Specimen: peripheral blood. This sequence was found in a woman aged 65 to 85 with COVID-19, enrolled during active disease. CDR3 protein: CASSPTRTGQETQYF. CDR3 sequence (DNA): TGTGCCAGCAGCCCAACCCGGACAGGCCAAGAGACCCAGTACTTC.